The clone carrying this T cell receptor beta chain was recorded at least ten times. The library targeted TCRbeta and was prepared with unique molecular identifiers. TCRdb called the PCR reads again in MiXCR, with one record for every CDR3 protein. The repertoire holds just over 200,000 distinct CDR3 sequences, approximately 8.4% seen once, with 35% in the top ten. CDR1 ENHRY and CDR2 SYGVKD come from the germline V gene. CDR3 length equals 14 residues. V lost 6 bases and J lost 4; bases outside the gene matches: 4. This specimen belongs to a study of T-cell reconstitution after alpha-beta-depleted transplantation in children.

The rearrangement joins TRBV10-3 to TRBJ2-2, with 8 bases lining up with TRBD1. The specimen was PBMCs, mostly from graft donor cells, collected 360 days after TCRalphabeta/CD19-depleted stem cell transplant. This receptor was taken from a male patient aged 2 to 10 who had a stem cell transplant for acute myeloid leukemia, so the T cells may come from the graft donor. The CDR3 here is CAIRDREPTGELFF. CDR3 DNA: TGTGCCATCAGGGACAGGGAACCCACCGGGGAGCTGTTTTTT.